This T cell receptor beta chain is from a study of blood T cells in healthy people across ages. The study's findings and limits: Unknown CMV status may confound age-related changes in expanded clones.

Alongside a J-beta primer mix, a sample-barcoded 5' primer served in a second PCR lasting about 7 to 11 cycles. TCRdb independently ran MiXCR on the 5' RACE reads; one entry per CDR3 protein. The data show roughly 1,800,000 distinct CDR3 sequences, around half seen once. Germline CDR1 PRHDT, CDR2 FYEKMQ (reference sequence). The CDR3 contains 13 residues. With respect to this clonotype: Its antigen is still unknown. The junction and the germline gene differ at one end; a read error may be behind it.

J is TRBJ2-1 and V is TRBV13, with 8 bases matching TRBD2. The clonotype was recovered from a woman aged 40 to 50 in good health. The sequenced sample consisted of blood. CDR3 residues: CAGSLGLDNEQFF. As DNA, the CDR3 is TGTGCCGGCAGCCTGGGACTAGACAATGAGCAGTTCTTC. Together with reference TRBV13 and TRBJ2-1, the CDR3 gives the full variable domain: AAGVIQSPRHLIKEKRETATLKCYPIPRHDTVYWYQQGPGQDPQFLISFYEKMQSDKGSIPDRFSAQQFSDYHSELNMSSLELGDSALYFCAGSLGLDNEQFFGPGTRLTVL.